Presented here are 6 T cell receptor beta chains from one specimen sequenced in a study of shared clonotypes between healthy human individuals. Generated by immunoSEQ multiplex PCR, the TCRdb table keeps only in-frame clones and is missing some. Altogether 110,000 or so clones are present, around 71% being singletons, with the ten largest covering around 23%. The sequenced sample was memory CD8+ T cells sorted from blood. Noted subset: CD45RO+ cells pooled with CCR7-negative TemRA cells. Source of these receptors: a woman in her thirties in good health.

This clone has a single count. The chain links TRBV15 to TRBJ2-7; TRBD1 agrees at 7 bases. Germline V gene lookup returns CDR1 LNHNV and CDR2 YYDKDF (reference sequence). V was clipped by 4 bases and J by 2 bases; unmatched bases: 8. The CDR3 has 15 amino acids. The CDR3 coding sequence is TGTGCCACCAGCACCCCCAGGGGGTATCCCTACGAGCAGTACTTC. It yields the protein CATSTPRGYPYEQYF. Combining the CDR3 with reference TRBV15 and TRBJ2-7 gives the whole variable domain DAMVIQNPRYQVTQFGKPVTLSCSQTLNHNVMYWYQQKSSQAPKLLFHYYDKDFNNEADTPDNFQSRRPNTSFCFLDIRSPGLGDTAMYLCATSTPRGYPYEQYFGPGTRLTVT.

This clone was recorded a few times. The genes are TRBV30 and TRBJ1-2; possible D gene TRBD1, 5 bases. This CDR3 has 14 amino acids. CDR1 and CDR2 (germline): GTSNPN, SVGIG (reference sequence). With 3 bases removed from V and 2 bases from J, the gap between germline ends came to 13 bases. Here the CDR3 reads CAWRIRVVNYGYTF. The CDR3 DNA follows: TGTGCCTGGAGGATCAGGGTCGTCAACTATGGCTACACCTTC.

This clone was detected many times. The chain employs TRBV7-2 and TRBJ2-1; 7 bases map to TRBD2. The CDR3 extends over 13 amino acids. Germline V gives CDR1 SGHTA, CDR2 FQGNSA. V was clipped by 1 base and J by 12 bases; unmatched bases: 6. The CDR3 DNA is TGTGCCAGCAGCTTAGGAGGGCGGGAGCGGCAGTTCTTC. Its protein product is CASSLGGRERQFF.

The rearrangement links TRBV7-2 to TRBJ2-5; D unclear. The DNA end lines up better with TRBJ2-7; the J call may be wrong. The CDR3 extends over 15 amino acids. Germline V CDR1 and CDR2: SGHTA, FQGNSA. CDR3 DNA: TGTGCCAGCAGCTTAGTTTCGTTGGTGTCCCACGAGCAGTACTTC. Its translation: CASSLVSLVSHEQYF.

This chain connects TRBV4-1 to TRBJ2-7; D gene unclear. The ends were cut back, 0 bases at V and 2 bases at J, with 14 bases in the middle. The CDR3 loop spans 16 amino acids. Germline V CDR1 and CDR2: MGHRA, YSYEKL. CDR3 nucleotides: TGCGCCAGCAGCCAAGATATCATCACCGGTCCCTACGAGCAGTACTTC. Protein sequence: CASSQDIITGPYEQYF.

This clone was found once. The chain is built from TRBV6-6 and TRBJ1-5; D not certain. Trimming shortened V by 4 bases and J by 2 bases, and 12 bases separated the two germline ends. The CDR3 sequence is 15 residues long. Germline values: CDR1 MNHNY, CDR2 SVGAGI (reference sequence). CDR3 in amino acids: CASSLAPSGNQPQHF. CDR3 in DNA: TGTGCCAGCAGTTTGGCCCCAAGTGGCAATCAGCCCCAGCATTTT.